This T cell receptor beta chain was captured by sequencing in a study of blood T cell repertoires in COVID-19. Study-level information: Some COVID-19 samples were acute and others convalescent; all came from the United States, Italy and Spain. T cells, B-cell-depleted T cells, or PBMCs provided the cDNA or gDNA that served as material.

Original processing notes: Estimation of nucleated cell counts relied on the amplification of reference gene primers. Sequencing was performed with immunoSEQ multiplex PCR; in TCRdb, only in-frame clones are kept and a portion is missing. V and J calls and clone size follow that table, whereas D and trimming were derived from the DNA. This sample has about 260,000 clones, with approximately 92% found just once. Followed over time, Seattle patients had been enrolled while infection was active. Germline assignment: CDR1 SGHVS and CDR2 FNYEAQ. This CDR3 spans 17 amino acids. V shed 3 bases, J shed 0 bases, and the junction held 8 bases outside the gene matches.

The chain joins TRBV7-6 to TRBJ2-5, with 9 positions matching TRBD1. The specimen was peripheral blood. The source is a young adult with COVID-19, enrolled during active disease. Written as DNA, the CDR3 is TGTGCCAGCAGCTTGATAGGACAGGGGAGTTACCAAGAGACCCAGTACTTC. It translates to CASSLIGQGSYQETQYF.